This T cell receptor beta chain was captured by sequencing in a study of monozygotic twins with inflammatory bowel disease (dated by TCRdb to the late 2010s). Notes on the research overall: In total, around 28 monozygotic twin pairs made up the full study: 19 Danish pairs, all IBD-discordant, plus nine German pairs, of which four were IBD-concordant and five were IBD-discordant. The search for disease-associated traits relied mainly on comparing, within discordant pairs, IBD patients with their genetically identical healthy co-twins. Each individual had, on average, about 151 000 unique TCRalpha sequences and 181 000 unique TCRbeta sequences available for analysis.

The library was obtained by 5' RACE. For each TCR library, around 3,800 ng of total RNA was used. cDNA was synthesized with SMARTScribe reverse transcriptase in eight separate reactions per sample. During cDNA synthesis, unique molecular identifiers containing a 6-nucleotide sample barcode were introduced by template switching. TCRalpha and TCRbeta cDNA was amplified by two nested PCRs of 16 and 9 cycles, with bead purification after each PCR. Before amplification, cDNA was treated with uracil DNA-glycosylase and purified using the QIAquick PCR purification kit. In the second PCR, Illumina TruSeq-compatible adapters and sample-specific barcodes were added. Library quality and concentration were checked on TapeStation and Qubit, and libraries were pooled at about 5 ng each. Sequencing of the pooled libraries was done on an Illumina HiSeq2500 single-index Rapid Run using custom sequencing primers and 2 x 100 bp reads. In the authors' own workflow: PCR and sequencing errors were corrected by UMI-based consensus assembly using MiGEC version 1.2.6. MiXCR version 2.1.1 handled V(D)J alignment, clonotype assembly and CDR3 extraction. To normalise gene usage, clonotype sharing and MAIT/NKT TCR abundance, the analysis used the top 1000, 10 000 and 20 000 clonotypes per sample. After downsampling to 27 000 UMIs, diversity was calculated as the inverse Simpson index using the vegan R package. Paired Mann-Whitney U tests were applied to discordant twin pairs, with Benjamini-Hochberg correction for multiple testing. With the reads reprocessed by TCRdb, a single entry stands for each CDR3 protein sequence and no DNA is reported. The V and J calls come from TCRdb's annotation, not from the publication. The sample table on file contains roughly 150,000 distinct CDR3 sequences. The leading ten clones occupy approximately 2.8% of the sample.

What the work shows at the level of the full study, not this receptor alone: Compared with healthy twins, IBD patients had fewer clonotypes in common with other individuals, a difference most pronounced in patients showing signs of disease activity. Repertoire similarity did not differ between concordant and discordant twins, which could be due to limited statistical power. A decrease in TCRbeta repertoire diversity, as measured by inverse Simpson index, was observed in IBD patients compared with their healthy co-twins. No single strong signal or clonotype linked to IBD turned up in the results, so the idea that one exists was not supported. Differing immunosuppressive treatments among patients may have added background noise and inter-individual variability to the repertoires. The analysis was unable to tell different T cell subtypes apart.

About this clonotype itself: Its antigen is unknown.

Measured from the cysteine to the phenylalanine, the CDR3 is 14 residues long. The entry carries no DNA sequence. Looking up the germline V gene (reference sequence) yields CDR1 DFQATT and CDR2 SNEGSKA. A 2.5 ml peripheral blood sample was drawn into PAXgene tubes per donor and stored at -80°C. Total RNA was isolated from whole blood with the PAXgene blood miRNA kit on an automated QIAcube, without T cell sorting. Peripheral blood from monozygotic twin pairs concordant or discordant for inflammatory bowel disease was subjected to deep TCRalpha and TCRbeta repertoire profiling with unique molecular barcoding. Smoking habits were recorded for all twin pairs, with individuals classified as current, former or never smokers.

The source of this sequence is a human donor with ulcerative colitis or Crohn's disease, or a healthy co-twin of an affected twin (not recorded which). The chain links TRBV20-1 with TRBJ2-3; the D call from TCRdb, TRBD2, cannot be confirmed without DNA. The sample comprised blood. CDR3 region: CSASARGSTDTQYF.